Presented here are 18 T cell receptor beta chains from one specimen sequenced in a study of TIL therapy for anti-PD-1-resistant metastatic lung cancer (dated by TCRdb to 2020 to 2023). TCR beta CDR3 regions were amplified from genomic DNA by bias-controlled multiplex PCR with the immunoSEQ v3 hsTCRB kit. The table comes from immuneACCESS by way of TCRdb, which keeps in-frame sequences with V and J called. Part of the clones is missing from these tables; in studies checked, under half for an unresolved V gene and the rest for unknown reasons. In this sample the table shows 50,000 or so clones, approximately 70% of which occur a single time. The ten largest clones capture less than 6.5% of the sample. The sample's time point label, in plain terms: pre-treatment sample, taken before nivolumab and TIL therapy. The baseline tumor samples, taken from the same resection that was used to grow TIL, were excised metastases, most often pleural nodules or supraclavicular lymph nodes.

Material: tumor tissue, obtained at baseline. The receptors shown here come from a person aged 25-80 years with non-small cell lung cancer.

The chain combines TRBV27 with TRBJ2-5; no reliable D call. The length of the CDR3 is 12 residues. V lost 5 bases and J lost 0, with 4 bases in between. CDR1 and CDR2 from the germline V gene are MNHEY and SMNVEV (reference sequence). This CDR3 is CASSKNQETQYF. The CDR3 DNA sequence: TGTGCCAGCAGTAAAAACCAAGAGACCCAGTACTTC.

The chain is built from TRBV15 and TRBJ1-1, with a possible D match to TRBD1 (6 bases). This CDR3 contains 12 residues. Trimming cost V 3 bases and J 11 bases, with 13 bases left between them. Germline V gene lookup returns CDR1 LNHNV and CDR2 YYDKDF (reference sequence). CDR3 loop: CATSRAGGWAFF. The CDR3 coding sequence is TGTGCCACCAGCAGGGCGGGGGGCTGGGCTTTCTTT. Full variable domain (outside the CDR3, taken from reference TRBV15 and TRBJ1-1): DAMVIQNPRYQVTQFGKPVTLSCSQTLNHNVMYWYQQKSSQAPKLLFHYYDKDFNNEADTPDNFQSRRPNTSFCFLDIRSPGLGDTAMYLCATSRAGGWAFFGQGTRLTVV.

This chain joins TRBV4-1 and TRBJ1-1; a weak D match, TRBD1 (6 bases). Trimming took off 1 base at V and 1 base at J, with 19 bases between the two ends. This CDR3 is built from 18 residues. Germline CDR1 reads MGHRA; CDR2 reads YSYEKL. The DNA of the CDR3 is TGCGCCAGCAGCCAAGTAAGAGGGGGATTGGGGACGAACACTGAAGCTTTCTTT. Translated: CASSQVRGGLGTNTEAFF.

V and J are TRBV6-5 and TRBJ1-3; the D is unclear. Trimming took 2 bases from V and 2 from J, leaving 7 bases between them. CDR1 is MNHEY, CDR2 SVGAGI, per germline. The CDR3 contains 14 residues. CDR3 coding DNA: TGTGCCAGCAGTTACACCAGGACTGGAAACACCATATATTTT. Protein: CASSYTRTGNTIYF.

This CDR3 reads CASSLPGDGLFYEQYF. The CDR3 DNA is TGTGCCAGCAGCTTACCGGGGGACGGCCTTTTCTACGAGCAGTACTTC. The chain combines TRBV7-2 with TRBJ2-7; possible D gene TRBD2, 6 bases. The CDR3 extends over 16 amino acids. Trimming removed 2 bases from V and 3 bases from J, with 17 bases in between. The germline V gene encodes CDR1 SGHTA and CDR2 FQGNSA. Full variable domain (outside the CDR3, taken from reference TRBV7-2 and TRBJ2-7): GAGVSQSPSNKVTEKGKDVELRCDPISGHTALYWYRQSLGQGLEFLIYFQGNSAPDKSGLPSDRFSAERTGGSVSTLTIQRTQQEDSAVYLCASSLPGDGLFYEQYFGPGTRLTVT.

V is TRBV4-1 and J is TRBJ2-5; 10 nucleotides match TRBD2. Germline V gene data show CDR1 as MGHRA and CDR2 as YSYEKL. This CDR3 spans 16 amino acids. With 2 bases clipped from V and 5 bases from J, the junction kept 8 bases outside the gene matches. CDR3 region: CASSQSLAGAGETQYF. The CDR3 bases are TGCGCCAGCAGCCAATCGCTAGCGGGGGCGGGGGAGACCCAGTACTTC.

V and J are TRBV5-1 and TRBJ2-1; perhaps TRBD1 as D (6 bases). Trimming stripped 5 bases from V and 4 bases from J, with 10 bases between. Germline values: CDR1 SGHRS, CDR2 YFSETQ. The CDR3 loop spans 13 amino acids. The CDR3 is CASRQGKYNEQFF. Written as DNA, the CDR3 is TGCGCCAGCAGGCAGGGGAAATACAATGAGCAGTTCTTC.

The CDR3 loop is CASKEGRLYEQYF. The CDR3, as DNA: TGTGCCAGCAAGGAGGGCCGCCTCTACGAGCAGTACTTC. The chain joins TRBV28 to TRBJ2-7, with D possibly TRBD2 on 6 matching bases. This CDR3 spans 13 amino acids. With 7 bases removed from V and 3 bases from J, the gap between germline ends came to 13 bases. From germline, CDR1 is MDHEN and CDR2 SYDVKM.

As DNA, the CDR3 is TGTGCCAGCAGGGCCAACGATATCGTTCAGCCCCAGCATTTT. This gives the protein CASRANDIVQPQHF. The chain links TRBV2 to TRBJ1-5, with D unresolved. Germline CDR1 SNHLY, CDR2 FYNNEI. The CDR3 has 14 residues. The germline V and J ends were trimmed by 6 bases and 6 bases, with 15 bases remaining between them.

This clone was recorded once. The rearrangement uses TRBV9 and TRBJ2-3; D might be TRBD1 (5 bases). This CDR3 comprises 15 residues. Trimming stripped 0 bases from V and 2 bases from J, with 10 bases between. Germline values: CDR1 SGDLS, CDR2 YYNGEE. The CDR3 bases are TGTGCCAGCAGCGTAGGCCAGGGTGTCACAGATACGCAGTATTTT. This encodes CASSVGQGVTDTQYF.

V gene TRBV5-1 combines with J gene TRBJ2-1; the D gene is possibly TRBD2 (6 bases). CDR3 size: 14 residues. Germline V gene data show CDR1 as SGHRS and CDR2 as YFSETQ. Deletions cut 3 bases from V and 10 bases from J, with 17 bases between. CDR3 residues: CASSYPQSAGEQFF. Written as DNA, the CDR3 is TGCGCCAGCAGCTACCCCCAGTCTGCGGGAGAGCAGTTCTTC.

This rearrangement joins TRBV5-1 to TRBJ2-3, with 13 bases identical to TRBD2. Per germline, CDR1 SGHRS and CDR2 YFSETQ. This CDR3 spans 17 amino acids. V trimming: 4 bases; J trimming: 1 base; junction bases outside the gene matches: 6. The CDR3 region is CASSEGLAGWGTDTQYF. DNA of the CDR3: TGCGCCAGCAGCGAGGGACTAGCGGGATGGGGCACAGATACGCAGTATTTT.

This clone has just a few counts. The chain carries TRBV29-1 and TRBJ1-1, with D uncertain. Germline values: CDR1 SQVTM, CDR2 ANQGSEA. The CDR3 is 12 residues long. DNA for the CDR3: TGCAGTGCCTCAGGATTTTCCACTGAAGCTTTCTTT. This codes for CSASGFSTEAFF. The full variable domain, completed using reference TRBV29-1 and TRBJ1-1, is SAVISQKPSRDICQRGTSLTIQCQVDSQVTMMFWYRQQPGQSLTLIATANQGSEATYESGFVIDKFPISRPNLTFSTLTVSNMSPEDSSIYLCSASGFSTEAFFGQGTRLTVV.

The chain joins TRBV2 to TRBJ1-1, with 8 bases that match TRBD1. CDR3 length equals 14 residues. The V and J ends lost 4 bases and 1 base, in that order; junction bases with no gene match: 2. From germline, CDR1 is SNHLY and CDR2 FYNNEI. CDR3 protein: CASSGTGGNTEAFF. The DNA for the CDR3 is TGTGCCAGCAGTGGAACAGGGGGGAACACTGAAGCTTTCTTT.

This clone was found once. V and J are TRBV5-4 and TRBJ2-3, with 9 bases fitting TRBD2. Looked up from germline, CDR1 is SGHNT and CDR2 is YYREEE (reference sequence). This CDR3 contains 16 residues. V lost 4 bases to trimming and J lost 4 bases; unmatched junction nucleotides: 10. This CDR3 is CASSLRGIAGADTQYF. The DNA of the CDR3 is TGTGCCAGCAGCCTTCGCGGGATAGCGGGGGCAGATACGCAGTATTTT.

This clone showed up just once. DNA for the CDR3: TGTGCCAGCAGCCAAGTAAGGGGTACTAACTATGGCTACACCTTC. It is translated as CASSQVRGTNYGYTF. The gene calls are TRBV4-2 and TRBJ1-2; TRBD1 is a possible D gene (5 bases). Looked up from germline, CDR1 is LGHNA and CDR2 is YNFKEQ. This CDR3 contains 15 residues. The V and J ends lost 1 base and 0 bases respectively, with 9 bases between them.

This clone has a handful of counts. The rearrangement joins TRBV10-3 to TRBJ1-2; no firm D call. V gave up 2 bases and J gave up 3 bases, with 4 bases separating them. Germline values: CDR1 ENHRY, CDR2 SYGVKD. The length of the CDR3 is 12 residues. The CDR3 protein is CAISETDYGYTF. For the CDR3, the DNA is TGTGCCATCAGTGAGACAGACTATGGCTACACCTTC.

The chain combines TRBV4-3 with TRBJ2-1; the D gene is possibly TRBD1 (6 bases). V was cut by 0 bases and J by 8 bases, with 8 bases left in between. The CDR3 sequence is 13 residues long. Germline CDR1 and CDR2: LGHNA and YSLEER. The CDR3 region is CASSQERGYEQFF. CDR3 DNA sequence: TGCGCCAGCAGCCAAGAGAGGGGGTATGAGCAGTTCTTC.